These 17 T cell receptor beta chains originate from one sample sequenced in a study of shared clonotypes between healthy human individuals. Produced via immunoSEQ multiplex PCR; TCRdb's table is partial and in-frame only. Of approximately 500,000 clones in the sample, about 80% were seen once. The sample taken for sequencing was PBMCs. The receptors originated from a woman aged 40 to 55 in good health. Some clones in this sample may be carry-over from other donors' samples.

The chain has TRBV6-1 and TRBJ1-4; D call uncertain. Deletions cut 2 bases from V and 12 bases from J, with 19 bases between. The CDR3 sequence is 15 residues long. Per the germline V gene, CDR1 is MNHNS and CDR2 is SASEGT. Here the CDR3 reads CASSESRFAGGELFF. CDR3 DNA: TGTGCCAGCAGTGAATCCAGATTCGCCGGTGGGGAACTGTTTTTT.

This clone was seen only a few times. The chain combines TRBV27 with TRBJ2-3; 8 bases fit TRBD2. After removal of 6 bases from V and 2 bases from J, the junction contained 7 bases not matched to a gene. The CDR3 totals 15 residues. Germline CDR1 is MNHEY and CDR2 is SMNVEV (reference sequence). CDR3 DNA sequence: TGTGCCAGCAGCCCCGGGGGGGAACTCACAGATACGCAGTATTTT. Translation gives CASSPGGELTDTQYF.

The chain has TRBV18 and TRBJ1-2; 7 nucleotides match TRBD1. The CDR3 runs 14 residues. Germline trimming cut 4 bases from V and 6 bases from J; bases unmatched to any gene: 8. Germline V gene data show CDR1 as KGHSH and CDR2 as LQKENI. The CDR3 DNA sequence: TGTGCCAGCTCACTCGACAGGGTGGTGGATGGCTACACCTTC. Protein: CASSLDRVVDGYTF.

This clone was picked up one time. The gene calls are TRBV28 and TRBJ1-2, with D possibly TRBD1 on 5 matching bases. CDR3 length: 13 residues. The V gene's germline CDR1 is MDHEN and CDR2 SYDVKM. The V and J ends lost 2 bases and 6 bases respectively, with 10 bases between them. The CDR3: CASSLPGSNGYTF. The CDR3 DNA reads TGTGCCAGCAGTTTACCAGGGTCGAATGGCTACACCTTC.

The V and J genes are TRBV5-1 and TRBJ2-7; D call uncertain. Trimming shortened V by 0 bases and J by 2 bases, and 9 bases separated the two germline ends. CDR1 is SGHRS, CDR2 YFSETQ, per germline. This CDR3 is built from 14 residues. CDR3 loop: CASSLGTPTYEQYF. The CDR3 DNA reads TGCGCCAGCAGCTTGGGCACACCCACCTACGAGCAGTACTTC. Variable domain in full (rest from reference TRBV5-1 and TRBJ2-7): KAGVTQTPRYLIKTRGQQVTLSCSPISGHRSVSWYQQTPGQGLQFLFEYFSETQRNKGNFPGRFSGRQFSNSRSEMNVSTLELGDSALYLCASSLGTPTYEQYFGPGTRLTVT.

The chain couples TRBV10-3 to TRBJ1-5; possibly TRBD1 for D (6 bases). This CDR3 contains 14 residues. CDR1 and CDR2 (germline): ENHRY, SYGVKD. V dropped 6 bases and J dropped 2 bases, with 11 bases sitting between them. The CDR3 here is CAISQGLGNQPQHF. CDR3 coding DNA: TGTGCCATCAGCCAGGGGTTGGGCAATCAGCCCCAGCATTTT.

Regarding this clone: The same CDR3 arises from other DNA sequences in this sample as well. The chain employs TRBV5-1 and TRBJ2-1; unclear D gene. V lost 2 bases, J lost 0 bases, and 6 bases lay in between. The CDR3 is made up of 14 amino acids. CDR1 and CDR2 (germline): SGHRS, YFSETQ. CDR3 residues: CASSFGSSYNEQFF. In DNA, the CDR3 is TGCGCCAGCAGCTTTGGAAGCTCCTACAATGAGCAGTTCTTC. The full variable domain, in which reference TRBV5-1 and TRBJ2-1 provide the parts outside the CDR3, is KAGVTQTPRYLIKTRGQQVTLSCSPISGHRSVSWYQQTPGQGLQFLFEYFSETQRNKGNFPGRFSGRQFSNSRSEMNVSTLELGDSALYLCASSFGSSYNEQFFGPGTRLTVL.

The chain carries TRBV18 and TRBJ1-5, with D hard to call. The CDR3 has 12 residues. Between the trimmed V and J ends, which lost 3 bases and 4 bases, there was a span of 4 bases. The germline V gene encodes CDR1 KGHSH and CDR2 LQKENI. The CDR3 DNA reads as TGTGCCAGCTCACCTGATAATCAGCCCCAGCATTTT. Translated: CASSPDNQPQHF.

This clone was counted at least ten times. V gene TRBV27 combines with J gene TRBJ2-7; 8 positions match TRBD2. There are 16 residues in the CDR3. V dropped 3 bases and J dropped 0; count of bases not matched to a gene: 7. Germline lookup yields CDR1 MNHEY and CDR2 SMNVEV (reference sequence). This CDR3 is CASSFLASGLSYEQYF. As DNA, the CDR3 is TGTGCCAGCAGTTTTCTGGCTAGCGGGCTCTCCTACGAGCAGTACTTC.

The chain carries TRBV6-6 and TRBJ1-4, with unresolved D. The CDR3 is 16 residues long. V lost 4 bases to trimming and J lost 5 bases, with 17 bases between them. Germline V gene lookup returns CDR1 MNHNY and CDR2 SVGAGI (reference sequence). CDR3 sequence: CASSSPNGVGNEKLFF. Written as DNA, the CDR3 is TGTGCCAGCAGTTCTCCCAACGGGGTCGGGAATGAAAAACTGTTTTTT.

The sample holds many counts of this clone. The chain uses TRBV30 and TRBJ1-5; D gene ambiguous. Between the trimmed V and J ends, which lost 2 bases and 5 bases, there was a span of 13 bases. Germline V gene sequence: CDR1 GTSNPN, CDR2 SVGIG (reference sequence). The CDR3 is made up of 14 amino acids. Here the CDR3 DNA reads TGTGCCTGGAGTAACGGGGTGGGAGATCAGCCCCAGCATTTT. Translation: CAWSNGVGDQPQHF.

The chain employs TRBV28 and TRBJ2-7; TRBD1 might be the D (5 bases). Per germline, CDR1 MDHEN and CDR2 SYDVKM. V was clipped by 2 bases and J by 2 bases, with 10 bases between them. The CDR3 is 14 amino acids. Here the CDR3 reads CASSLPRVPYEQYF. CDR3 DNA sequence: TGTGCCAGCAGTTTACCCAGGGTTCCCTACGAGCAGTACTTC.

Details on this clone: The sample holds other DNA sequences that translate to the same CDR3. The chain employs TRBV6-6 and TRBJ1-1; D is uncertain. This CDR3 region has 12 residues. The V end was cut by 4 bases, the J end by 1 base, with 4 bases between. Germline lookup yields CDR1 MNHNY and CDR2 SVGAGI (reference sequence). CDR3 DNA sequence: TGTGCCAGCAGTTCCCAGAACACTGAAGCTTTCTTT. Its protein product is CASSSQNTEAFF.

This clone was observed a few times. The V gene is TRBV7-3, the J gene TRBJ1-1; the D is unclear. V lost 4 bases and J lost 5, with 11 bases in between. There are 13 residues in the CDR3. CDR1 is SGHTA, CDR2 FQGTGA, per germline. The CDR3: CASSSAPGTEAFF. The DNA for the CDR3 is TGTGCCAGCAGCTCAGCCCCTGGGACTGAAGCTTTCTTT.

J is TRBJ2-7 and V is TRBV10-2; 8 nucleotides match TRBD1. The CDR3 covers 13 residues. Trimming at V came to 8 bases and at J to 5 bases, leaving 8 bases not matched to a gene. Germline lookup yields CDR1 WSHSY and CDR2 SAAADI. The CDR3 here is CASSRTGPDEQYF. In DNA form, the CDR3 reads TGCGCCAGCTCCCGGACAGGGCCCGACGAGCAGTACTTC.

The rearrangement uses TRBV6-1 and TRBJ1-5, with a possible D match to TRBD1 (6 bases). Germline CDR1 reads MNHNS; CDR2 reads SASEGT. Between the trimmed V and J ends, which lost 2 bases and 5 bases, there was a span of 10 bases. This CDR3 has 14 residues. CDR3 protein: CASSELDSDQPQHF. DNA of the CDR3: TGTGCCAGCAGTGAATTGGACAGCGATCAGCCCCAGCATTTT.

The chain joins TRBV7-2 to TRBJ2-1, with TRBD2 identical over 11 bases. Germline CDR1 and CDR2: SGHTA and FQGNSA. The CDR3 has 18 amino acids. The V and J ends lost 4 bases and 1 base, in that order; junction bases with no gene match: 9. CDR3 protein: CASSYPLTSGISYNEQFF. The CDR3 DNA sequence: TGTGCCAGCAGCTACCCCTTGACTAGCGGGATATCCTACAATGAGCAGTTCTTC.